This record concerns one T cell receptor beta chain sequence. This entry is derived from a study of T cell changes during pregnancy in multiple sclerosis. CDR3 size: 15 residues. Germline-derived CDR1 and CDR2 are LGHNA and YNFKEQ. V was shortened by 2 bases and J by 5 bases, with 15 bases between the two germline ends. Profiling relied on immunoSEQ multiplex PCR, and the TCRdb table lists in-frame clones only, not all of them. The sample includes over 45,000 clones, around 94% of them seen just once. The sample here was CD4+ T cells from peripheral blood mononuclear cells, taken in the second trimester of pregnancy. The sequence derives from a female donor in good health, enrolled as a control in a pregnancy study. The chain employs TRBV4-2 and TRBJ1-2; D remains unclear. This chain's CDR3 is CASSQSRADYYGYTF. The CDR3 DNA follows: TGTGCCAGCAGCCAATCCCGAGCGGATTATTATGGCTACACCTTC.